The 5 T cell receptor beta chains given below trace back to one sample, sequenced in a study of blood T cell repertoires in COVID-19. Produced via immunoSEQ multiplex PCR; TCRdb's table is partial and in-frame only. In the table there are around 190,000 clones, 65% to 80% of which are singletons. Sequencing used peripheral blood. The receptors were sampled from a woman aged 50 to 60 with acute or convalescent COVID-19.

J is TRBJ1-1 and V is TRBV19, with TRBD1 identical over 8 bases. The CDR3 is made up of 14 amino acids. Germline V lookup: CDR1 LNHDA, CDR2 SQIVND (reference sequence). V was pared by 2 bases and J by 4 bases, with 3 bases of the junction left unmatched. CDR3 loop: CASSITGGRTEAFF. The DNA for the CDR3 is TGTGCCAGTAGTATAACAGGGGGACGCACTGAAGCTTTCTTT.

The chain links TRBV30 to TRBJ2-7, with D possibly TRBD1 on 5 matching bases. V lost 1 base and J 4 bases, leaving 11 bases between the germline ends. CDR1 GTSNPN and CDR2 SVGIG come from the germline V gene (reference sequence). CDR3 length: 13 residues. The CDR3 coding sequence is TGTGCCTGGAGTGCAGGGCCTACTTACGAGCAGTACTTC. Translated: CAWSAGPTYEQYF. Looking up the rest from reference TRBV30 and TRBJ2-7 gives the full variable domain: SQTIHQWPATLVQPVGSPLSLECTVEGTSNPNLYWYRQAAGRGLQLLFYSVGIGQISSEVPQNLSASRPQDRQFILSSKKLLLSDSGFYLCAWSAGPTYEQYFGPGTRLTVT.

This chain joins TRBV28 and TRBJ1-1; tentatively, D is TRBD1 (5 bases). The V end was cut by 1 base, the J end by 6 bases, with 18 bases between. CDR3 size: 16 residues. Germline CDR1 MDHEN, CDR2 SYDVKM. For the CDR3, the DNA is TGTGCCAGCAGTTTATCCGGCAGGGAAGATTTTGCTGAAGCTTTCTTT. This sequence encodes CASSLSGREDFAEAFF.

The rearrangement joins TRBV6-6 to TRBJ1-6; 7 positions match TRBD1. CDR1 MNHNY and CDR2 SVGAGI come from the germline V gene (reference sequence). The CDR3 has 15 amino acids. The V gene end was trimmed by 5 bases and the J gene end by 5 bases; junction bases not matched to a gene: 6. CDR3 loop: CASSRDRDNNSPLHF. DNA of the CDR3: TGTGCCAGCAGTCGCGACAGGGATAATAATTCACCCCTCCACTTT.

The rearrangement uses TRBV20-1 and TRBJ1-1; D unclear. The CDR3 consists of 14 residues. Trimming took off 3 bases at V and 5 bases at J, with 16 bases between the two ends. The germline gives CDR1 DFQATT, CDR2 SNEGSKA (reference sequence). The CDR3 bases are TGCAGTGCTAGTAATCGGGGTGGTGGGACTGAAGCTTTCTTT. It yields the protein CSASNRGGGTEAFF.